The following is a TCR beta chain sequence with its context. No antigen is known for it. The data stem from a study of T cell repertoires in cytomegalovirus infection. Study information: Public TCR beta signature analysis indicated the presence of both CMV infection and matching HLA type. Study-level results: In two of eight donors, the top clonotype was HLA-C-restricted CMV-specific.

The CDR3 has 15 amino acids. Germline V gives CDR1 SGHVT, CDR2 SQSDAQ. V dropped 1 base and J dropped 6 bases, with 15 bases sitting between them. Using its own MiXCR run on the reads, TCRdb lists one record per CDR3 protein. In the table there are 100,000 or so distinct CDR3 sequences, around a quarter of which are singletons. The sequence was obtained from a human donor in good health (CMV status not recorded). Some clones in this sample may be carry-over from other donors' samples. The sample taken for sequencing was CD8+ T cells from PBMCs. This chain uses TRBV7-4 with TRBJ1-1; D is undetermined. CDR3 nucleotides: TGTGCCAGCAGCTTAGGTATGGTCCTGAGGGCTGAAGCTTTCTTT. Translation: CASSLGMVLRAEAFF.